These 24 T cell receptor beta chains were all obtained from the same sample, sequenced in a study of T cells in Graves' hyperthyroidism and ophthalmopathy. The source material, RNA transcripts, was used to amplify TCR beta CDR3 regions. The HTBI primer set served for first-round RT-PCR of the TCR CDR3. MiXCR was run by TCRdb on the multiplex PCR reads, yielding one entry per CDR3 protein. The sample includes 300,000 to 350,000 distinct CDR3 sequences, approximately 15% of them seen just once. Sequencing used blood. Every receptor here comes from a man younger than 45 with Graves' hyperthyroidism.

The rearrangement links TRBV10-3 to TRBJ2-2; D is ambiguous. Per the germline V gene, CDR1 is ENHRY and CDR2 is SYGVKD. The CDR3 length is 17 residues. Trimming cost V 3 bases and J 2 bases, with 16 bases left between them. Written as DNA, the CDR3 is TGTGCCATCAGTGAATCCTTATTAAGATCTAACACCGGGGAGCTGTTTTTT. Amino acid sequence: CAISESLLRSNTGELFF.

V usage is TRBV7-3 and J usage is TRBJ2-7; TRBD2 matches at 7 bases. Looked up from germline, CDR1 is SGHTA and CDR2 is FQGTGA. J lost 4 bases, V lost 5 bases, and 8 bases had no gene match. The CDR3 sequence is 14 residues long. This CDR3 is CASSPRTSVYEQYF. The CDR3 DNA reads TGTGCCAGCAGCCCCCGTACTAGCGTTTACGAGCAGTACTTC.

This clonotype was seen at least ten times. V is TRBV20-1 and J is TRBJ2-1, with TRBD2 matching over 11 bases. The length of the CDR3 is 19 residues. V lost 0 bases to trimming and J lost 1 base; unmatched junction nucleotides: 11. CDR1 DFQATT and CDR2 SNEGSKA come from the germline V gene (reference sequence). The CDR3 is CSARDPGLAARRSYNEQFF. The CDR3 coding sequence is TGCAGTGCTAGAGATCCGGGACTAGCGGCCCGACGGTCCTACAATGAGCAGTTCTTC.

This clonotype was recorded at least ten times. The chain recombines TRBV18 with TRBJ1-4; unclear D gene. The CDR3 consists of 16 residues. V dropped 4 bases and J dropped 2 bases, with 14 bases sitting between them. Per germline, CDR1 KGHSH and CDR2 LQKENI. The CDR3 spells CASSLLMTRTNEKLFF. Written as DNA, the CDR3 is TGTGCCAGCTCACTCCTAATGACACGGACTAATGAAAAACTGTTTTTT.

The table lists this clonotype with many counts. The chain uses TRBV20-1 and TRBJ1-2; D possibly corresponds to TRBD1 (5 bases). V lost 8 bases to trimming and J lost 1 base, with 14 bases between them. The CDR3 runs 13 residues. Germline CDR1 reads DFQATT; CDR2 reads SNEGSKA (reference sequence). The CDR3 coding sequence is TGCAGTTCGGCGGGGGGGAATAACTATGGCTACACCTTC. It translates to CSSAGGNNYGYTF.

The gene calls are TRBV20-1 and TRBJ2-1; no definite D call. This CDR3 spans 14 amino acids. Trimming stripped 1 base from V and 6 bases from J, with 13 bases between. In germline, CDR1 is DFQATT, CDR2 SNEGSKA (reference sequence). In DNA, the CDR3 is TGCAGTGCTAGAGTTAGGCCAATGGCCAATGAGCAGTTCTTC. It yields the protein CSARVRPMANEQFF.

This clonotype has ten or more counts. V gene TRBV7-3 combines with J gene TRBJ2-1; D is uncertain. The germline V and J ends were trimmed by 5 bases and 9 bases, with 14 bases remaining between them. CDR3 length: 13 amino acids. Germline V CDR1 and CDR2: SGHTA, FQGTGA. The CDR3 is CASSPPAGGEQFF. CDR3 bases: TGTGCCAGCAGCCCCCCCGCCGGTGGTGAGCAGTTCTTC.

This clonotype occurred many times. The J gene is TRBJ2-2, the V gene TRBV29-1; tentatively, D is TRBD1 or TRBD2 (5 bases each). With 6 bases removed from V and 6 bases from J, the gap between germline ends came to 14 bases. From germline, CDR1 is SQVTM and CDR2 ANQGSEA. The CDR3 length is 13 residues. The DNA for the CDR3 is TGCAGCGTATCAGCGGTGGGGGCCGGGGAGCTGTTTTTT. It yields the protein CSVSAVGAGELFF.

This clonotype turned up a few times. This chain joins TRBV6-1 and TRBJ1-5; TRBD1 might be the D (5 bases). Trimming removed 5 bases at V and 3 bases at J, with 17 bases between. This CDR3 contains 16 residues. The germline gives CDR1 MNHNS, CDR2 SASEGT. CDR3 amino acids: CASSPQGLTTNQPQHF. The CDR3 bases are TGTGCCAGCAGTCCCCAGGGTCTAACTACCAATCAGCCCCAGCATTTT.

At least ten counts were recorded for this clonotype. The chain combines TRBV28 with TRBJ1-3; D perhaps matches TRBD1 (5 bases). Germline V CDR1 and CDR2: MDHEN, SYDVKM. The CDR3 runs to 17 residues. Trimming cost V 6 bases and J 7 bases, with 25 bases left between them. The CDR3 loop reads CASSQTRDPDPGNTIYF. CDR3 DNA sequence: TGTGCCAGCAGCCAGACCCGGGACCCTGATCCGGGGAACACCATATATTTT.

This clonotype has a count of ten or more. V is TRBV11-3 and J is TRBJ2-3; D might be TRBD2 (5 bases). Germline CDR1 and CDR2: SGHNT and YENEEA. The CDR3 loop spans 18 amino acids. Trimming cost V 1 base and J 7 bases, with 24 bases left between them. For the CDR3, the DNA is TGTGCCAGCAGCTTAGGTCCCACCTATGGGTTAAGAGGGAATACGCAGTATTTT. Translating it yields CASSLGPTYGLRGNTQYF.

This clonotype was picked up a small number of times. V usage is TRBV3-1 and J usage is TRBJ2-7; possible D gene TRBD2, 6 bases. Germline CDR1 LGHDT, CDR2 YNNKEL (reference sequence). This CDR3 is 12 amino acids long. V dropped 1 base and J dropped 7 bases, with 8 bases sitting between them. The CDR3 sequence is CASSQGSGEQYF. The DNA for the CDR3 is TGTGCCAGCAGCCAAGGAAGCGGGGAGCAGTACTTC.

This clonotype was observed a few times. The J gene is TRBJ2-7, the V gene TRBV6-1, with 11 bases lining up with TRBD2. After removal of 6 bases from V and 4 bases from J, the junction contained 11 bases not matched to a gene. This CDR3 has 16 amino acids. CDR1 MNHNS and CDR2 SASEGT come from the germline V gene. CDR3 DNA: TGTGCCAGCAGCCCCTTACTAGCGGGGGCTGGTTACGAGCAGTACTTC. It translates to CASSPLLAGAGYEQYF.

This clonotype came up many times. The DNA for the CDR3 is TGCGCCAGCAGCTTGGCACCCCCGGGACAGGGATCAGATACGCAGTATTTT. It specifies CASSLAPPGQGSDTQYF. The chain couples TRBV5-1 to TRBJ2-3; 9 bases fit TRBD1. Germline V gene sequence: CDR1 SGHRS, CDR2 YFSETQ. This CDR3 region has 17 residues. V dropped 0 bases and J dropped 4; count of bases not matched to a gene: 9.

This clonotype came up many times. The chain combines TRBV18 with TRBJ2-2, with D hard to call. The length of the CDR3 is 16 residues. Germline-derived CDR1 and CDR2 are KGHSH and LQKENI. The ends were cut back, 3 bases at V and 0 bases at J, with 11 bases in the middle. CDR3 region: CASSPSRDTNTGELFF. The DNA for the CDR3 is TGTGCCAGCTCACCCAGCCGTGACACGAACACCGGGGAGCTGTTTTTT.

This clonotype was recorded a few times. An end of the junction differs from the germline gene, which may be a read error. The CDR3 DNA sequence: TGTGCCAGCAGGCAGGGGGCTGGGGCCAACGTCCTGGCTTTC. Protein product: CASRQGAGANVLAF. The chain recombines TRBV11-2 with TRBJ2-6; 8 positions agree with TRBD1. The CDR3 has 14 amino acids. Germline V gene sequence: CDR1 SGHAT, CDR2 FQNNGV.

This clonotype was seen only a few times. The V and J genes are TRBV9 and TRBJ2-1; 8 bases line up with TRBD2. From germline, CDR1 is SGDLS and CDR2 YYNGEE. This CDR3 comprises 15 residues. J lost 8 bases, V lost 0 bases, and 7 bases had no gene match. The CDR3 region has the DNA TGTGCCAGCAGCGTAGGAGCGGGAGTAGGCGATGAGCAGTTCTTC. It specifies CASSVGAGVGDEQFF.

In its sample, this clonotype was seen a few times. V and J are TRBV20-1 and TRBJ2-7, with TRBD2 as a possible D gene (7 bases). The CDR3 consists of 16 residues. CDR1 and CDR2 (germline): DFQATT, SNEGSKA (reference sequence). V was pared by 0 bases and J by 0 bases, with 15 bases between. The CDR3 bases are TGCAGTGCTAGAGATTGGGGGGGGCCCCTCTCCTACGAGCAGTACTTC. It encodes CSARDWGGPLSYEQYF.

This clonotype appeared many times. The chain combines TRBV10-1 with TRBJ2-7, with a weak D call TRBD1 (5 bases). Trimming cost V 0 bases and J 2 bases, with 8 bases left between them. CDR3 length equals 14 residues. CDR1 is WNHNN, CDR2 SYGVQD, per germline (reference sequence). CDR3 region: CASSESDNPYEQYF. The CDR3 DNA sequence: TGCGCCAGCAGTGAGTCGGACAATCCCTACGAGCAGTACTTC.

This chain links TRBV30 with TRBJ2-1; D is uncertain. V lost 4 bases, J lost 8 bases, and 15 bases lay in between. The CDR3 totals 13 residues. Per the germline V gene, CDR1 is GTSNPN and CDR2 is SVGIG (reference sequence). CDR3 loop: CAWMAHPKDEQFF. The CDR3 coding sequence is TGTGCCTGGATGGCCCACCCAAAGGATGAGCAGTTCTTC.

This clonotype was detected many times. The chain carries TRBV6-1 and TRBJ2-1; no definite D call. The CDR3 spans 15 residues. V gave up 5 bases and J gave up 0 bases, with 11 bases separating them. Looked up from germline, CDR1 is MNHNS and CDR2 is SASEGT. The CDR3 bases are TGTGCCAGCAGTCCCGACTGGGGCTCCTACAATGAGCAGTTCTTC. Its translation is CASSPDWGSYNEQFF.

This clonotype was detected many times. The chain employs TRBV7-3 and TRBJ2-3, with 11 bases identical to TRBD2. Germline trimming cut 5 bases from V and 4 bases from J; bases unmatched to any gene: 8. The CDR3 extends over 16 amino acids. CDR1 is SGHTA, CDR2 FQGTGA, per germline. CDR3 nucleotides: TGTGCCAGCAGCCCTTTACTAGCGGGAGTCCCAGATACGCAGTATTTT. Translation: CASSPLLAGVPDTQYF.

In this sample, this clonotype turned up many times. V is TRBV27 and J is TRBJ1-5; unclear D gene. V shed 2 bases and J shed 6 bases, with 14 bases lying between them. This CDR3 has 15 amino acids. Germline CDR1 MNHEY, CDR2 SMNVEV (reference sequence). CDR3 loop: CASSLSLPGGQPQHF. The CDR3 DNA follows: TGTGCCAGCAGTTTAAGTCTGCCCGGCGGTCAGCCCCAGCATTTT.

V gene TRBV3-1 combines with J gene TRBJ2-4; D may be TRBD2 (6 bases). V was pared by 2 bases and J by 15 bases, with 17 bases between. CDR1 LGHDT and CDR2 YNNKEL come from the germline V gene (reference sequence). CDR3 length: 13 residues. The CDR3 region is CASSQLGGALVYF. As DNA, the CDR3 is TGTGCCAGCAGCCAACTAGGCGGGGCGTTGGTGTACTTC.